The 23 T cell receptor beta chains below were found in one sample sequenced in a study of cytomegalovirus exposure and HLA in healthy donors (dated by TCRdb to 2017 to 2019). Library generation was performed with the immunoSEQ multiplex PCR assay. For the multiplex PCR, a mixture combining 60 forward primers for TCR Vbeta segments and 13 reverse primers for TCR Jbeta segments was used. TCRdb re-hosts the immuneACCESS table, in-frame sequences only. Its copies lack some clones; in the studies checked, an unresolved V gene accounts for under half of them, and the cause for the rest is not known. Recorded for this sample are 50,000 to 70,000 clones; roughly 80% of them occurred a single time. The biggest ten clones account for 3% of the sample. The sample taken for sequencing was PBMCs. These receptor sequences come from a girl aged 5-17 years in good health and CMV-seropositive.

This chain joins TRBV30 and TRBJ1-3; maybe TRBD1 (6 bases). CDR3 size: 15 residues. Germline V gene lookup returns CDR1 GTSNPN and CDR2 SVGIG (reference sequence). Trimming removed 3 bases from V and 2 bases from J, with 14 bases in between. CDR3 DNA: TGTGCCTGGAGAGGGGGTTGGGGAACTGGAAACACCATATATTTT. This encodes CAWRGGWGTGNTIYF.

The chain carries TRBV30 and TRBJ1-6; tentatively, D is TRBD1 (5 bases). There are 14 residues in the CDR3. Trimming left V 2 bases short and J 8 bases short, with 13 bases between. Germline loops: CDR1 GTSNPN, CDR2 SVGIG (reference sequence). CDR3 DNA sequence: TGTGCCTGGAGTCGTACCAGGGAAGATTCACCCCTCCACTTT. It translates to CAWSRTREDSPLHF.

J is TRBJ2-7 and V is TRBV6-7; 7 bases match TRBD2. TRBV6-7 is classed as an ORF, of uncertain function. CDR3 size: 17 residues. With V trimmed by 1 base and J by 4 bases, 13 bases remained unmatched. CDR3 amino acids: CASSYYYWTGEGYEQYF. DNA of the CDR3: TGTGCCAGCAGTTACTATTACTGGACGGGGGAGGGGTACGAGCAGTACTTC.

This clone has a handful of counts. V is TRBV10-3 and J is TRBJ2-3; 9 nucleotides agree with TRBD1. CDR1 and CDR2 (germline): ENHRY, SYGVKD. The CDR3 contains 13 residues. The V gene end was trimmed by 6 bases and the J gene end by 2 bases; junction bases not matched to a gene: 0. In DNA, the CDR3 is TGTGCCATCAGACAGGGGGCCACAGATACGCAGTATTTT. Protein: CAIRQGATDTQYF.

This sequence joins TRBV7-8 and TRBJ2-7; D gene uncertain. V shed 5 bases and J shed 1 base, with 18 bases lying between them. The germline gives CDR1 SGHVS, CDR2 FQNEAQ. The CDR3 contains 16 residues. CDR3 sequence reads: CASSPTVPIGSYEQYF. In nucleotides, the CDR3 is TGTGCCAGCAGCCCGACTGTCCCGATCGGGTCCTACGAGCAGTACTTC.

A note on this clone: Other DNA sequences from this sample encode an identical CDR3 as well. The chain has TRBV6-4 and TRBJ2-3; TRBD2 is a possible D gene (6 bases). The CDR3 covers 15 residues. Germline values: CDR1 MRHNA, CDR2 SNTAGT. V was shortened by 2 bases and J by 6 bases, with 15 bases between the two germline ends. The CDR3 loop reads CASSDGGTHTDTQYF. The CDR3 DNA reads TGTGCCAGCAGTGACGGCGGGACGCACACGGATACGCAGTATTTT.

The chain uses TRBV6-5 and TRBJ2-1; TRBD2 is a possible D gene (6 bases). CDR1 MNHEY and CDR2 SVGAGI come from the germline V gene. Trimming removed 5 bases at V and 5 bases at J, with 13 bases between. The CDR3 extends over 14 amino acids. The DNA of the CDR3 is TGTGCCAGCAGTAGTAGCGGACCTAACAATGAGCAGTTCTTC. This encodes CASSSSGPNNEQFF.

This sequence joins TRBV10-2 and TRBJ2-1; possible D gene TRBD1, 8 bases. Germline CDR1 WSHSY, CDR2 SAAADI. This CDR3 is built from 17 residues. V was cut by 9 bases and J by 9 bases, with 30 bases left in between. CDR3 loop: CASSGGARTRSIAEQFF. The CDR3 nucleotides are TGCGCCAGTTCAGGGGGCGCGAGGACTAGATCGATCGCTGAGCAGTTCTTC.

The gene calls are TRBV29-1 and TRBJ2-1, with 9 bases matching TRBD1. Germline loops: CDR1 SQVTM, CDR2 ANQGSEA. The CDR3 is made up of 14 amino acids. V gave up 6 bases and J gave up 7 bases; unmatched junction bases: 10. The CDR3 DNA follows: TGCAGCGTCTCACAGGGGGCGCGGGGAAATGAGCAGTTCTTC. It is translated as CSVSQGARGNEQFF.

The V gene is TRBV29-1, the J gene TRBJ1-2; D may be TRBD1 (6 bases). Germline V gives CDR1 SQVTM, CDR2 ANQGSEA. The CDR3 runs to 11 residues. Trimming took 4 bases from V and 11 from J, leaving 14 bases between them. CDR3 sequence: CSVAPGTRYTF. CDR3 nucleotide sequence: TGCAGCGTTGCTCCTGGGACAAGGTACACCTTC.

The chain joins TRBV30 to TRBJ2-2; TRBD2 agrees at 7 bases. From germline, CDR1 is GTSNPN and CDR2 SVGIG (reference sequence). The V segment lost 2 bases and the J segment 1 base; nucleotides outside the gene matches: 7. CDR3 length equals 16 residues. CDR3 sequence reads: CAWSWGRGGNTGELFF. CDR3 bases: TGTGCCTGGAGTTGGGGGAGGGGCGGGAACACCGGGGAGCTGTTTTTT.

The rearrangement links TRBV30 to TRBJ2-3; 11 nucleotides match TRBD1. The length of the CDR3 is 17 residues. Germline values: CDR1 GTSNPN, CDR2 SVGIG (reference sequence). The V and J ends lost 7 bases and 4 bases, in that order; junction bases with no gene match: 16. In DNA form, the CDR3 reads TGTGCCTCGTCTGGGACAGGGGGAAAGGTTGGGGCAGATACGCAGTATTTT. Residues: CASSGTGGKVGADTQYF.

The CDR3 DNA is TGCAGCGTTGAAGATCCTTGGGACAAGGGGACAGACTCCTACGAGCAGTACTTC. This translates into CSVEDPWDKGTDSYEQYF. The chain joins TRBV29-1 to TRBJ2-7, with 7 nucleotides matching TRBD1. There are 18 residues in the CDR3. Germline-derived CDR1 and CDR2 are SQVTM and ANQGSEA. The J segment lost 0 bases and the V segment lost 0 bases, leaving 14 bases of the junction unmatched.

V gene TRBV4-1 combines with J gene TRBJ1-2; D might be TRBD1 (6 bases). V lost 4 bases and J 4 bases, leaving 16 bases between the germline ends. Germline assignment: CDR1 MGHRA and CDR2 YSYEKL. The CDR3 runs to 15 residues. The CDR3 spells CASSPSGGATYGYTF. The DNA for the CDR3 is TGCGCCAGCAGCCCCAGTGGGGGCGCTACCTATGGCTACACCTTC.

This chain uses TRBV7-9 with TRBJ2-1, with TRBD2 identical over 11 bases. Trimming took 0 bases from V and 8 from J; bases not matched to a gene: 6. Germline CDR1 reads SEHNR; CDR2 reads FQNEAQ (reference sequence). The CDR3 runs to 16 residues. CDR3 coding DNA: TGTGCCAGCAGCTTAGCGCCGGTAGCGGGGGGGCATGAGCAGTTCTTC. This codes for CASSLAPVAGGHEQFF.

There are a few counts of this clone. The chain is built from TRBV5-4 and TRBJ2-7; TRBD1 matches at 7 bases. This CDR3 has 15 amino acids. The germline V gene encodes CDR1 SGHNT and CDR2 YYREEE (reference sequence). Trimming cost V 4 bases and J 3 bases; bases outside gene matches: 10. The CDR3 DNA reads TGTGCCAGCAGCCTCCGGGACAGCCTTCTCTACGAGCAGTACTTC. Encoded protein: CASSLRDSLLYEQYF.

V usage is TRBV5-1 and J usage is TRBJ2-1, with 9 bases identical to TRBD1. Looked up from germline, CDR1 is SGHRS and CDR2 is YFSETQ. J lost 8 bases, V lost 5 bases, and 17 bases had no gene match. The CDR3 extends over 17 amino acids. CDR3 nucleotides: TGCGCCAGCAGGCATCACGAGCCGGGACAGGGTGTCGATGAGCAGTTCTTC. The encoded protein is CASRHHEPGQGVDEQFF.

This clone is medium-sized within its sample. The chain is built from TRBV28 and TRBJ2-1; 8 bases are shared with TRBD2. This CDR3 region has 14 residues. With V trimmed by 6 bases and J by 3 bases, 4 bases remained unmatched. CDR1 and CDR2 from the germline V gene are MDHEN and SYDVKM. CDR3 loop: CASSVGTSYNEQFF. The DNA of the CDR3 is TGTGCCAGCAGCGTCGGGACTAGCTACAATGAGCAGTTCTTC.

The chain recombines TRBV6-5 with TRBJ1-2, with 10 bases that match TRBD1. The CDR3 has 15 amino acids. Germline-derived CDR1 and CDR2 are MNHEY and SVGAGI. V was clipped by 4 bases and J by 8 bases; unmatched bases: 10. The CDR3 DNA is TGTGCCAGCAGTTCCCCGGACAGGGGGGTGATCGGCTACACCTTC. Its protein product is CASSSPDRGVIGYTF.

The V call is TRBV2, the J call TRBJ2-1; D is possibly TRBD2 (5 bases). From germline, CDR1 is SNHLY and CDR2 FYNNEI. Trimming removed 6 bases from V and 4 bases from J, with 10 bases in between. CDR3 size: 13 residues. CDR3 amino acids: CASSLGGYNEQFF. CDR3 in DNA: TGTGCCAGCAGCCTCGGCGGGTACAATGAGCAGTTCTTC.

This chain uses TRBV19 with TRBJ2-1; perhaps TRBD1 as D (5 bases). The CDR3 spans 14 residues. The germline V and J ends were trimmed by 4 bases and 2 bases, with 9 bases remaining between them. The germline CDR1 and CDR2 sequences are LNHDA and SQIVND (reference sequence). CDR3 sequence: CASSTQGTYNEQFF. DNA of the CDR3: TGTGCCAGTAGTACCCAGGGTACCTACAATGAGCAGTTCTTC.

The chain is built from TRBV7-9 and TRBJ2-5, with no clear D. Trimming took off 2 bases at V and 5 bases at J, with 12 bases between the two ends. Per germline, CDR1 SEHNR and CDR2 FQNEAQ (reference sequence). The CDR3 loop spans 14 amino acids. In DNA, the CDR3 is TGTGCCAGCAGCTTATCCGCTAGTGGGGAGACCCAGTACTTC. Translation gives CASSLSASGETQYF.

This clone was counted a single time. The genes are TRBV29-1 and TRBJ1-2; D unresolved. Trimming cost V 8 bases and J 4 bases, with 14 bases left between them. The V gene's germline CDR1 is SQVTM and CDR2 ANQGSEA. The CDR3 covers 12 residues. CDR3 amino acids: CSSRGSGYGYTF. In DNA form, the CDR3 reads TGCAGCTCACGGGGAAGCGGCTATGGCTACACCTTC.